Below are 24 T cell receptor beta chains sequenced from a single sample in a study of shared clonotypes between healthy human individuals. The data were produced by immunoSEQ multiplex PCR, yet TCRdb's version contains in-frame clones alone and is incomplete. The repertoire holds over a million clones, around 95% seen once, with about 1.2% in the top ten. Sequencing input: naive CD4+ T cells sorted from blood. The subset here: CD45RA+ positively selected. The receptors shown here come from a young man in good health.

This chain links TRBV10-2 with TRBJ2-2; D is possibly TRBD1 (5 bases). The CDR3 runs 14 residues. Germline V gene data show CDR1 as WSHSY and CDR2 as SAAADI. The V and J ends lost 6 bases and 1 base respectively, with 9 bases between them. Written as DNA, the CDR3 is TGCGCCAGCAGCGCAACAGGGAACACCGGGGAGCTGTTTTTT. Protein: CASSATGNTGELFF.

This clone appeared a single time. The same CDR3 arises from other DNA sequences in this sample as well. The gene calls are TRBV18 and TRBJ2-3, with D possibly matching TRBD2 (6 bases). The CDR3 runs to 12 residues. Germline-derived CDR1 and CDR2 are KGHSH and LQKENI. The germline V and J ends were trimmed by 3 bases and 6 bases, with 7 bases remaining between them. The CDR3 loop reads CASSPSGDTQYF. CDR3 nucleotides: TGTGCCAGCTCACCGAGCGGGGATACGCAGTATTTT.

This clone was seen a single time. Other DNA sequences in this sample translate to the same CDR3. The chain carries TRBV18 and TRBJ2-2, with D tentatively TRBD2 (5 bases). CDR3 length equals 14 residues. The V gene's germline CDR1 is KGHSH and CDR2 LQKENI. V gave up 0 bases and J gave up 4 bases, with 6 bases separating them. CDR3 sequence reads: CASSPPSGTGELFF. CDR3 in DNA: TGTGCCAGCTCACCACCGAGCGGCACCGGGGAGCTGTTTTTT.

The chain has TRBV7-6 and TRBJ2-2, with D uncertain. The CDR3 length is 16 residues. Trimming removed 1 base at V and 2 bases at J, with 11 bases between. CDR1 SGHVS and CDR2 FNYEAQ come from the germline V gene. The CDR3 here is CASSLGPLSNTGELFF. DNA for the CDR3: TGTGCCAGCAGCTTAGGCCCTCTTAGTAACACCGGGGAGCTGTTTTTT.

This clone was counted once. The rearrangement uses TRBV5-5 and TRBJ2-3; D not resolved. The CDR3 runs to 11 residues. The V end lost 2 bases, the J end lost 6 bases, and 4 bases lay between the germline ends. CDR1 is SGHKS, CDR2 YYEKEE, per germline (reference sequence). The CDR3 coding sequence is TGTGCCAGCAGCTTTGGGGATACGCAGTATTTT. Translating it yields CASSFGDTQYF.

V gene TRBV19 combines with J gene TRBJ2-1, with 12 positions matching TRBD2. Germline V gives CDR1 LNHDA, CDR2 SQIVND (reference sequence). The CDR3 extends over 17 amino acids. V shed 2 bases, J shed 8 bases, and the junction held 10 bases outside the gene matches. DNA for the CDR3: TGTGCCAGTAGTATAAAACAGACTAGCGGGAGTGGATATGAGCAGTTCTTC. It specifies CASSIKQTSGSGYEQFF.

V is TRBV11-3 and J is TRBJ2-1; 7 bases agree with TRBD2. Germline V gives CDR1 SGHNT, CDR2 YENEEA. V trimming: 3 bases; J trimming: 5 bases; junction bases outside the gene matches: 4. CDR3 length: 14 amino acids. CDR3 nucleotides: TGTGCCAGCAGCTTTCCCACTAGCGACAATGAGCAGTTCTTC. Translation gives CASSFPTSDNEQFF.

The rearrangement joins TRBV7-3 to TRBJ1-2; D call uncertain. This CDR3 has 12 residues. Deletions cut 11 bases from V and 2 bases from J, with 12 bases between. The germline V gene encodes CDR1 SGHTA and CDR2 FQGTGA. The CDR3 protein is CARPATNYGYTF. The CDR3 DNA reads as TGTGCCCGGCCAGCTACGAACTATGGCTACACCTTC.

The chain employs TRBV6-5 and TRBJ2-7; 9 nucleotides line up with TRBD1. Germline CDR1 reads MNHEY; CDR2 reads SVGAGI. The junction had 7 bases not matched to a gene; V was cut back by 2 bases and J by 5 bases. The CDR3 spans 15 residues. CDR3: CASSYPGQGPDEQYF. The CDR3 region has the DNA TGTGCCAGCAGTTACCCGGGACAGGGCCCCGACGAGCAGTACTTC.

As DNA, the CDR3 is TGTGCCAGCAGCTTAAGGAGGAACACCGGGGAGCTGTTTTTT. Translating gives CASSLRRNTGELFF. V usage is TRBV7-9 and J usage is TRBJ2-2; D remains unclear. Per the germline V gene, CDR1 is SEHNR and CDR2 is FQNEAQ (reference sequence). Trimming left V 2 bases short and J 1 base short, with 5 bases between. The CDR3 is 14 residues long.

This clone was counted once. The chain combines TRBV10-3 with TRBJ1-1, with D tentatively TRBD1 (6 bases). The CDR3 covers 14 residues. The V gene lost 3 bases and the J gene lost 1 base, with 9 bases spanning the gap. CDR1 is ENHRY, CDR2 SYGVKD, per germline. CDR3 sequence: CAISDRTANTEAFF. The CDR3 DNA reads TGTGCCATCAGTGATAGGACAGCGAACACTGAAGCTTTCTTT.

The chain has TRBV10-3 and TRBJ1-2; D not resolved. V shed 0 bases and J shed 2 bases, with 13 bases lying between them. From germline, CDR1 is ENHRY and CDR2 SYGVKD. CDR3 size: 16 residues. CDR3 nucleotides: TGTGCCATCAGTGAGTCCTCTTTCGGGCACAACTATGGCTACACCTTC. Translated, it gives CAISESSFGHNYGYTF.

In its sample, this clone was seen once. V usage is TRBV7-9 and J usage is TRBJ2-3, with TRBD2 matching over 10 bases. The V gene end was trimmed by 1 base and the J gene end by 5 bases; junction bases not matched to a gene: 9. Per germline, CDR1 SEHNR and CDR2 FQNEAQ (reference sequence). This CDR3 is built from 17 residues. In DNA form, the CDR3 reads TGTGCCAGCAGCTTAGGTCTAGCGGGAGATTTGGGAGATACGCAGTATTTT. This translates into CASSLGLAGDLGDTQYF.

This chain links TRBV11-2 with TRBJ2-1; unclear D gene. V lost 2 bases and J lost 4, with 6 bases in between. This CDR3 spans 13 amino acids. The germline gives CDR1 SGHAT, CDR2 FQNNGV. CDR3 protein: CASSLNTYNEQFF. DNA of the CDR3: TGTGCCAGCAGCTTAAACACTTACAATGAGCAGTTCTTC.

This chain links TRBV27 with TRBJ1-5; D remains unclear. Germline CDR1 reads MNHEY; CDR2 reads SMNVEV (reference sequence). The CDR3 extends over 13 amino acids. Trimming left V 3 bases short and J 1 base short, with 4 bases between. The CDR3 DNA follows: TGTGCCAGCAGTTTGACCAGCAATCAGCCCCAGCATTTT. Its translation is CASSLTSNQPQHF.

This chain links TRBV27 with TRBJ2-5, with 9 nucleotides matching TRBD1. CDR1 MNHEY and CDR2 SMNVEV come from the germline V gene (reference sequence). CDR3 length: 17 residues. J lost 2 bases, V lost 3 bases, and 10 bases had no gene match. The CDR3 DNA reads as TGTGCCAGCAGTTTTCGTGGACAGGGGTGGGAACAAGAGACCCAGTACTTC. The encoded protein is CASSFRGQGWEQETQYF.

This sequence joins TRBV19 and TRBJ1-1; D remains ambiguous. The CDR3 has 15 amino acids. With 3 bases removed from V and 1 base from J, the gap between germline ends came to 12 bases. Germline V lookup: CDR1 LNHDA, CDR2 SQIVND (reference sequence). The CDR3 region has the DNA TGTGCCAGTAGTATGAGAGTGGGCAGGAACACTGAAGCTTTCTTT. Its translation is CASSMRVGRNTEAFF.

The chain links TRBV4-1 to TRBJ1-3, with D uncertain. Trimming cost V 6 bases and J 2 bases, with 20 bases left between them. The CDR3 loop spans 17 amino acids. Germline V gene sequence: CDR1 MGHRA, CDR2 YSYEKL. CDR3 bases: TGCGCCAGCAGTCTAATCCCCCTACTCCAGGCTGGAAACACCATATATTTT. Translated: CASSLIPLLQAGNTIYF.

In DNA, the CDR3 is TGTGCCAGTATCGGGACTAGCGGGAGGGCCGGCACCGGGGAGCTGTTTTTT. It is translated as CASIGTSGRAGTGELFF. V gene TRBV19 combines with J gene TRBJ2-2; 16 nucleotides agree with TRBD2. This CDR3 spans 17 amino acids. V dropped 7 bases and J dropped 4; count of bases not matched to a gene: 6. The germline V gene encodes CDR1 LNHDA and CDR2 SQIVND (reference sequence).

The CDR3 reads CASSYLDIDNYGYTF. CDR3 bases: TGTGCCAGCAGCTATCTCGACATTGACAACTATGGCTACACCTTC. V is TRBV7-9 and J is TRBJ1-2; D gene uncertain. V lost 4 bases, J lost 2 bases, and 14 bases lay in between. The CDR3 is made up of 15 amino acids. From germline, CDR1 is SEHNR and CDR2 FQNEAQ (reference sequence).

The V call is TRBV7-9, the J call TRBJ2-5; D unresolved. The CDR3 totals 11 residues. Germline V lookup: CDR1 SEHNR, CDR2 FQNEAQ (reference sequence). The V end lost 6 bases, the J end lost 4 bases, and 6 bases lay between the germline ends. CDR3 in amino acids: CASSYIETQYF. The CDR3 DNA reads as TGTGCCAGCAGTTATATAGAGACCCAGTACTTC.

This clone was seen once. The chain couples TRBV9 to TRBJ2-1; D is unclear. The CDR3 consists of 13 residues. The germline V gene has CDR1 SGDLS and CDR2 YYNGEE. V shed 0 bases and J shed 7 bases, with 8 bases lying between them. The CDR3 DNA is TGTGCCAGCAGCGTAGCCCCCACAAATGAGCAGTTCTTC. Protein sequence: CASSVAPTNEQFF.

As regards this clone: In the same sample, other DNA sequences code for this CDR3. This chain uses TRBV6-5 with TRBJ2-2, with D possibly being TRBD2 (5 bases). The V gene's germline CDR1 is MNHEY and CDR2 SVGAGI. V gave up 2 bases and J gave up 6 bases, with 7 bases separating them. The CDR3 extends over 13 amino acids. The CDR3 DNA reads as TGTGCCAGCAGTTACAGGCGGGCCGGGGAGCTGTTTTTT. It codes for CASSYRRAGELFF.

The chain has TRBV18 and TRBJ1-2; perhaps TRBD1 as D (6 bases). CDR1 and CDR2 from the germline V gene are KGHSH and LQKENI. The CDR3 is 15 amino acids. Trimming took 3 bases from V and 3 from J, leaving 14 bases between them. This CDR3 reads CASSPRDTGDYGYTF. CDR3 nucleotides: TGTGCCAGCTCACCGCGGGACACCGGGGACTATGGCTACACCTTC.